This T cell receptor (beta chain) was sequenced during a study of blood T cell repertoires in COVID-19. The count of this clone is one. With 3 bases removed from V and 0 bases from J, the gap between germline ends came to 14 bases. CDR3 length: 16 residues. From germline, CDR1 is MDHEN and CDR2 SYDVKM. Sequencing used immunoSEQ multiplex PCR; TCRdb keeps in-frame clones, though not all of them. The sample contains about 340,000 clones, around 91% of which appear only once. The sample consisted of peripheral blood. The V and J genes are TRBV28 and TRBJ1-2; the D is unclear. This clonotype originated in a woman under 30 who had recovered from COVID-19. The CDR3 spells CASSFSAAGANYGYTF. CDR3 sequence (DNA): TGTGCCAGCAGTTTTTCCGCGGCCGGAGCTAACTATGGCTACACCTTC.